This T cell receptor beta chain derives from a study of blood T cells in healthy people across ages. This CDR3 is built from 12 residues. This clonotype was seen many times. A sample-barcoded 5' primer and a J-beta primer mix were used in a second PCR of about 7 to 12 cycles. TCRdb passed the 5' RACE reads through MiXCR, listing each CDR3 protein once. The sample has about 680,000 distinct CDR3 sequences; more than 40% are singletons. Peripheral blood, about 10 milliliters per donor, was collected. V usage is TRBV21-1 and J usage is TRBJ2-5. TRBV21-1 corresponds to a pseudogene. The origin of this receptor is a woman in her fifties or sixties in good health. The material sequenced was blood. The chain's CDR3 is CASSQPQETQYF. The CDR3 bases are TGTGCCAGCAGCCAGCCGCAAGAGACCCAGTACTTC.